This T cell receptor (beta chain) was recovered during a study of lymphopenia after photon versus proton radiotherapy. Study conclusions and caveats: Only patients who died were analyzed for survival; proton advantage is unproven. Proton therapy kept repertoires fairly stable, unlike photons, which gained effector/memory cells. Post-nadir TCR diversity decline inversely tracked overall survival among those who died.

Clones were read by immunoSEQ multiplex PCR, and TCRdb kept only the in-frame ones, dropping some. The sample lists roughly 67,000 clones; roughly 93% were seen once. As to this clone: Its cognate antigen is unknown.

V dropped 6 bases and J dropped 2 bases, with 9 bases sitting between them. The CDR3 covers 13 residues. Germline V gene sequence: CDR1 LNHDA, CDR2 SQIVND (reference sequence). The source is a woman in her sixties or seventies with pancreatic cancer. V is TRBV19 and J is TRBJ2-3; the D is unclear. Source: peripheral blood, taken from a patient treated with photon-based radiotherapy. The CDR3 is CASSDKSTDTQYF. DNA of the CDR3: TGTGCCAGTAGCGACAAGTCCACAGATACGCAGTATTTT.